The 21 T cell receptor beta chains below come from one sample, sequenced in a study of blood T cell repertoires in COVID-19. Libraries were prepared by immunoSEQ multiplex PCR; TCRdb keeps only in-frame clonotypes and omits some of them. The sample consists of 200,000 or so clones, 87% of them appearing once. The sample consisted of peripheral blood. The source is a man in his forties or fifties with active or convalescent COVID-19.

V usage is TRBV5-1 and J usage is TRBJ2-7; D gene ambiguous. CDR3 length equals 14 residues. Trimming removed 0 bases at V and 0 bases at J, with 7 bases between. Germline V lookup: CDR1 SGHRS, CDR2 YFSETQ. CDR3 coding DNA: TGCGCCAGCAGCTTGGGCGGAAACTCCTACGAGCAGTACTTC. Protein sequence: CASSLGGNSYEQYF.

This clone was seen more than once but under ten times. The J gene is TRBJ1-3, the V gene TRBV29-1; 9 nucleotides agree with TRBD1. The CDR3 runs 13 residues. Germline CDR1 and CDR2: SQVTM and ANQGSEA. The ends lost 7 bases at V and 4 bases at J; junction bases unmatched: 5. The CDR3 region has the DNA TGCAGCGCGGAGGGACAGGGAGGAAACACCATATATTTT. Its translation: CSAEGQGGNTIYF.

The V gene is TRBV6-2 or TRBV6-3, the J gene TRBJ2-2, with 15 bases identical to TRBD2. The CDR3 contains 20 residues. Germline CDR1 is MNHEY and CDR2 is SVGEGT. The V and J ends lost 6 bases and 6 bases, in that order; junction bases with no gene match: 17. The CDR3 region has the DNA TGTGCCAGCAGCCGCCTCGGACTAGCGGGAGGGCCGGGCGCTCCCGGGGAGCTGTTTTTT. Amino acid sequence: CASSRLGLAGGPGAPGELFF.

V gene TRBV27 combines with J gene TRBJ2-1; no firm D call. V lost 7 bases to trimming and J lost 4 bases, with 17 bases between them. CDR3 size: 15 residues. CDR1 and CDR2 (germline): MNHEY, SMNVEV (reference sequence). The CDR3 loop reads CASTQRLEGYNEQFF. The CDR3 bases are TGTGCCAGCACCCAGAGACTGGAAGGATACAATGAGCAGTTCTTC.

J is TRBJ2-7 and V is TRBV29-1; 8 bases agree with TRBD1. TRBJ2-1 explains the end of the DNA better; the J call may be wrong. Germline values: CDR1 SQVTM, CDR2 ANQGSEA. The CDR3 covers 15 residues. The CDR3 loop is CSVTELGTGDNEQFF. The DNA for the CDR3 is TGCAGCGTTACGGAACTCGGGACAGGTGACAATGAGCAGTTCTTC.

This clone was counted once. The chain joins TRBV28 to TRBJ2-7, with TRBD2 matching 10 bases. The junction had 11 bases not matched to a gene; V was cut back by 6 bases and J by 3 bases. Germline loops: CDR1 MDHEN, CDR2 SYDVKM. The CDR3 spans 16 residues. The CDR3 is CASSSGRTSGNYEQYF. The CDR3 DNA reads TGTGCCAGCAGCTCCGGACGGACTAGCGGAAACTACGAGCAGTACTTC.

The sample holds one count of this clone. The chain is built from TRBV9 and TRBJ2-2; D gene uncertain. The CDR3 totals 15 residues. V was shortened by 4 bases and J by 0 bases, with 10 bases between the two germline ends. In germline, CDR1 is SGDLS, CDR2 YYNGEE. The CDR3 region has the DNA TGTGCCAGCAGCTCGATAGCAGCGAACACCGGGGAGCTGTTTTTT. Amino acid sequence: CASSSIAANTGELFF.

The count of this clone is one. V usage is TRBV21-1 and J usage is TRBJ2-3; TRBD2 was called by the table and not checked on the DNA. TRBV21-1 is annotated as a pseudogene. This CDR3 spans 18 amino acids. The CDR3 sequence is CASSLWTSGGLLGDTQYF. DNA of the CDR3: TGTGCCAGCAGCCTATGGACTAGCGGGGGGTTATTAGGAGATACGCAGTATTTT.

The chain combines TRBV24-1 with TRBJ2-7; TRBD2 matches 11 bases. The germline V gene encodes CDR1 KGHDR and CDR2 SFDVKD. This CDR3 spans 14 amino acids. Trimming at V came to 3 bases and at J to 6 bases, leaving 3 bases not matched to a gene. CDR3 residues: CATSDPTSGVEQYF. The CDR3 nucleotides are TGTGCCACCAGTGATCCGACTAGCGGGGTCGAGCAGTACTTC.

Written as DNA, the CDR3 is TGCGCCAGCCGTTTGGGGGGGCTATACGAGCAGTACTTC. Its protein product is CASRLGGLYEQYF. This chain links TRBV5-1 with TRBJ2-7, with a weak D call TRBD2 (7 bases). Trimming cost V 7 bases and J 4 bases, with 15 bases left between them. This CDR3 is built from 13 residues. The germline V gene encodes CDR1 SGHRS and CDR2 YFSETQ. Complete variable domain (other parts from reference TRBV5-1 and TRBJ2-7): KAGVTQTPRYLIKTRGQQVTLSCSPISGHRSVSWYQQTPGQGLQFLFEYFSETQRNKGNFPGRFSGRQFSNSRSEMNVSTLELGDSALYLCASRLGGLYEQYFGPGTRLTVT.

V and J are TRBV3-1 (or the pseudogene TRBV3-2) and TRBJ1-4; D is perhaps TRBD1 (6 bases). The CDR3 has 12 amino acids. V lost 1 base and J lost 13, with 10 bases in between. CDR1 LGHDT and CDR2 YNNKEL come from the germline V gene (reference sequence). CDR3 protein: CASSQGTGPLFF. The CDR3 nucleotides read TGTGCCAGCAGCCAAGGCACAGGGCCACTGTTTTTT.

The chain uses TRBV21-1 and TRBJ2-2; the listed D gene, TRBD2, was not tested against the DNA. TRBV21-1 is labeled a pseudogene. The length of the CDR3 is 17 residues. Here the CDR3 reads CASSKVFRGDNTGELFF. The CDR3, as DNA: TGTGCCAGCAGCAAAGTTTTCCGGGGGGACAACACCGGGGAGCTGTTTTTT.

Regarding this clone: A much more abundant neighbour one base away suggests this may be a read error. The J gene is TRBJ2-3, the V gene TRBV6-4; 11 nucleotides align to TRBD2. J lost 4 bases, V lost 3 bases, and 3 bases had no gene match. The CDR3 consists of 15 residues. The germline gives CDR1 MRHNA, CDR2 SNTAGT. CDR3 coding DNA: TGTGCCAGCAGTGAAATAGCGGGGGGGCCAGATACGCAGTATTTT. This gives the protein CASSEIAGGPDTQYF.

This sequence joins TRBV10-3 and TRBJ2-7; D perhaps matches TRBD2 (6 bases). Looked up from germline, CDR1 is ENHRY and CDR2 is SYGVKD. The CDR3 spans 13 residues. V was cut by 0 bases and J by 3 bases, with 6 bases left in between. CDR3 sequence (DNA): TGTGCCATCAGTGAGTCGGGAGGCTACGAGCAGTACTTC. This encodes CAISESGGYEQYF.

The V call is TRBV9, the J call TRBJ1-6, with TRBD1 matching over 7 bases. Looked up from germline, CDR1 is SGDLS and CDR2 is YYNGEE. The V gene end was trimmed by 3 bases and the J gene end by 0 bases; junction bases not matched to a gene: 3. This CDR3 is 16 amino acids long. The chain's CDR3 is CASSGQGSSYNSPLHF. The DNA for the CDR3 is TGTGCCAGCAGCGGACAGGGTAGCTCCTATAATTCACCCCTCCACTTT.

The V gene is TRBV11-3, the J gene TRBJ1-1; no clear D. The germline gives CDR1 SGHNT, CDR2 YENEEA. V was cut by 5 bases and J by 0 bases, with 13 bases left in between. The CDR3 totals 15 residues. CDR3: CASSPSATLNTEAFF. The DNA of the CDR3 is TGTGCCAGCAGCCCTAGCGCAACGCTGAACACTGAAGCTTTCTTT.

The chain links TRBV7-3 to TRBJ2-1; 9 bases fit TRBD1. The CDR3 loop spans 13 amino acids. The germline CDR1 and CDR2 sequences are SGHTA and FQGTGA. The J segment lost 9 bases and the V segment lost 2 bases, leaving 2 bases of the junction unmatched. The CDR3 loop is CASSLLTGGEQFF. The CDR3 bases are TGTGCCAGCAGCTTATTGACAGGGGGTGAGCAGTTCTTC.

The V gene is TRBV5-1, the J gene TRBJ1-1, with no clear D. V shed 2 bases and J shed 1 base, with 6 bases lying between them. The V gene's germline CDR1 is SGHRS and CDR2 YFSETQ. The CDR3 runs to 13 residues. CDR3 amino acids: CASSFRENTEAFF. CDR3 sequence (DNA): TGCGCCAGCAGCTTTCGGGAGAACACTGAAGCTTTCTTT.

CDR3 in DNA: TGTGCCATCAGTGAACTCGGACAGATCTACGAGCAGTACTTC. Protein sequence: CAISELGQIYEQYF. The rearrangement joins TRBV10-3 to TRBJ2-7, with a tentative D call TRBD1 (6 bases). The CDR3 sequence is 14 residues long. The V end was cut by 3 bases, the J end by 3 bases, with 12 bases between. The germline gives CDR1 ENHRY, CDR2 SYGVKD.

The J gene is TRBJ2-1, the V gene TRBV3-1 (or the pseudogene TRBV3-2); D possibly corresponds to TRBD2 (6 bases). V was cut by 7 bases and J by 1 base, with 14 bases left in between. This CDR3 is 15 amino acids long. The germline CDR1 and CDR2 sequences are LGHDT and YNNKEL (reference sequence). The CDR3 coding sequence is TGTGCCAGCACCCCCCGCGGGGAATCCTACAATGAGCAGTTCTTC. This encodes CASTPRGESYNEQFF.

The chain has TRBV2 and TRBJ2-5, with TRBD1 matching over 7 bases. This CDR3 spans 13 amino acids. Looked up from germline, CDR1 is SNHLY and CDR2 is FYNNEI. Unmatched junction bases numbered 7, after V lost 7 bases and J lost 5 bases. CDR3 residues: CASMRGLGETQYF. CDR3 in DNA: TGTGCCAGCATGAGGGGGCTCGGTGAGACCCAGTACTTC.